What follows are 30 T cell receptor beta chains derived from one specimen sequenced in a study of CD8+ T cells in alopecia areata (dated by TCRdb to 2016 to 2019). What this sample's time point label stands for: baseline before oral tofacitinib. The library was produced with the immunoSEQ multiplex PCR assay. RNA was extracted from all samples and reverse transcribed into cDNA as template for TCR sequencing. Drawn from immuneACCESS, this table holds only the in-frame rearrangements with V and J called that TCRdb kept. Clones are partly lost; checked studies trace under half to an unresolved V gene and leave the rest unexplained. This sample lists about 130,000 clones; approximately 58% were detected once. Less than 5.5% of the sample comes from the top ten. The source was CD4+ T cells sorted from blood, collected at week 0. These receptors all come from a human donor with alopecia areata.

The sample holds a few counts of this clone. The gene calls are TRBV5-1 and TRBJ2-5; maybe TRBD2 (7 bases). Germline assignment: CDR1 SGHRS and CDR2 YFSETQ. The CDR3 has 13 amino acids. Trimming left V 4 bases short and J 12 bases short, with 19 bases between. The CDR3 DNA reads TGCGCCAGCAGCCCCCCGGCGGAAGGGGGGGAGTACTTC. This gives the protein CASSPPAEGGEYF.

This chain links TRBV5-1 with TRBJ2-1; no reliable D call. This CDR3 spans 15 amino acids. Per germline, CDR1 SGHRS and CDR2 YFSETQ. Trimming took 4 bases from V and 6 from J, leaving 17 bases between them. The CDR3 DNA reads TGCGCCAGCAGCACAACGTTTGGGCTGACCAATGAGCAGTTCTTC. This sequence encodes CASSTTFGLTNEQFF.

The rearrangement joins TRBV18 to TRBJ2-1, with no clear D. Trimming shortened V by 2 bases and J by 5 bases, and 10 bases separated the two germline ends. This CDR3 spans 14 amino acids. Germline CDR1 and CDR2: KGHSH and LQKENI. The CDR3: CASSPIGRNNEQFF. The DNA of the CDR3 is TGTGCCAGCTCACCAATTGGCCGGAACAATGAGCAGTTCTTC.

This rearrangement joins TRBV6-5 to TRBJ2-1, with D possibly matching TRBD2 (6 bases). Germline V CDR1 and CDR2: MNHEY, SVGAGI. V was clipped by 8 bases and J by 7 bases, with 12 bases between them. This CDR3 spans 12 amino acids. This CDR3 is CASRGRGNEQFF. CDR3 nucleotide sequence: TGTGCCAGCCGAGGCCGGGGGAATGAGCAGTTCTTC.

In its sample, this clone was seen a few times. The CDR3, as DNA: TGTGCCAGCAGTCCCGACAGTCTTCAGCCCCAGCATTTT. This gives the protein CASSPDSLQPQHF. The genes are TRBV6-5 and TRBJ1-5, with D perhaps TRBD1 (5 bases). The CDR3 has 13 amino acids. CDR1 MNHEY and CDR2 SVGAGI come from the germline V gene. Between the trimmed V and J ends, which lost 5 bases and 6 bases, there was a span of 11 bases.

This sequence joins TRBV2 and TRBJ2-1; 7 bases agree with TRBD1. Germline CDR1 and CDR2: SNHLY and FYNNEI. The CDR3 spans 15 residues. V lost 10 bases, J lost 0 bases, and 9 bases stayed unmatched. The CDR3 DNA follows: TGTGCCACACAGCTCGGGACAGCCTCCTACAATGAGCAGTTCTTC. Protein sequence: CATQLGTASYNEQFF.

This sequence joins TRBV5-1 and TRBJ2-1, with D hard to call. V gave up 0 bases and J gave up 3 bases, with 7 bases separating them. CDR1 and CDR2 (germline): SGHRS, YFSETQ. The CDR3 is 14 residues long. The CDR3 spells CASSLDASYNEQFF. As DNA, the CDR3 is TGCGCCAGCAGCTTGGACGCTAGCTACAATGAGCAGTTCTTC.

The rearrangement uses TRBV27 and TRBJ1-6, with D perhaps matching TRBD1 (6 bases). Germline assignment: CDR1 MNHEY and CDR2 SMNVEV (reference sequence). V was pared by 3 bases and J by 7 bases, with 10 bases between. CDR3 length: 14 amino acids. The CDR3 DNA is TGTGCCAGCAGTTTTACAGGGTTCAATTCACCCCTCCACTTT. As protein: CASSFTGFNSPLHF.

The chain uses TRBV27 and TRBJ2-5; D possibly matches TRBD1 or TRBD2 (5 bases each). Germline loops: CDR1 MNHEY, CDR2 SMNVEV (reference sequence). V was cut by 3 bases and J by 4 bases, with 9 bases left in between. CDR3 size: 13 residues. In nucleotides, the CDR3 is TGTGCCAGCAGTTTTACGGGGCGAGAGACCCAGTACTTC. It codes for CASSFTGRETQYF.

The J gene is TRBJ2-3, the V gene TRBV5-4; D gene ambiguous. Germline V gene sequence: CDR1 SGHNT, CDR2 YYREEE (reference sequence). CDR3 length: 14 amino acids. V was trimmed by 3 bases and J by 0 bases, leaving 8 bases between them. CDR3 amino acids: CASSSIVSTDTQYF. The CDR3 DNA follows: TGTGCCAGCAGCTCTATCGTTAGCACAGATACGCAGTATTTT.

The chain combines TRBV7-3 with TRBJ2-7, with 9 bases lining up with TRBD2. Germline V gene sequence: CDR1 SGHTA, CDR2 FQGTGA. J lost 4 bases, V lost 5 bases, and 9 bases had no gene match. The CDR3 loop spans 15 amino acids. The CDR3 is CASSPRGGGVYEQYF. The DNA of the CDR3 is TGTGCCAGCAGCCCCCGCGGCGGGGGGGTTTACGAGCAGTACTTC. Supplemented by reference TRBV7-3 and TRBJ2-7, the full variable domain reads GAGVSQTPSNKVTEKGKYVELRCDPISGHTALYWYRQSLGQGPEFLIYFQGTGAADDSGLPNDRFFAVRPEGSVSTLKIQRTERGDSAVYLCASSPRGGGVYEQYFGPGTRLTVT.

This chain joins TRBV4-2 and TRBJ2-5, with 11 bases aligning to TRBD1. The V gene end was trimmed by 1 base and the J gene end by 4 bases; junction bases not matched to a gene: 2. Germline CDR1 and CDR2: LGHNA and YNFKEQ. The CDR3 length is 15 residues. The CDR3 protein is CASSQGTGGRETQYF. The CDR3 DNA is TGTGCCAGCAGCCAAGGGACAGGGGGCAGAGAGACCCAGTACTTC.

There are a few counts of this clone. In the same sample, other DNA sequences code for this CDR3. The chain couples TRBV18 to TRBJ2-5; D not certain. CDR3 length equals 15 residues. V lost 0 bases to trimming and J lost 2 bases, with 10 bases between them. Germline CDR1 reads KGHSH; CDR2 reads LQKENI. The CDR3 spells CASSPPSTGQETQYF. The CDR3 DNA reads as TGTGCCAGCTCACCACCGTCCACTGGTCAAGAGACCCAGTACTTC.

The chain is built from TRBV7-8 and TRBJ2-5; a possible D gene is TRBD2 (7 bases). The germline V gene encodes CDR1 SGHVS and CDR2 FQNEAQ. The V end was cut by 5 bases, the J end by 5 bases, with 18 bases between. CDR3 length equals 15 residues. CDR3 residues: CASSLTRGGRETQYF. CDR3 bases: TGTGCCAGCAGCCTCACTAGGGGGGGCCGGGAGACCCAGTACTTC.

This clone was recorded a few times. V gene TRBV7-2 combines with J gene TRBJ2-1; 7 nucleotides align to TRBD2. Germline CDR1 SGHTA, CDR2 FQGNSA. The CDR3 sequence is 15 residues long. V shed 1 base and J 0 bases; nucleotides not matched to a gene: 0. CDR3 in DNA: TGTGCCAGCAGCTTAGGACTAGCCTCCTACAATGAGCAGTTCTTC. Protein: CASSLGLASYNEQFF.

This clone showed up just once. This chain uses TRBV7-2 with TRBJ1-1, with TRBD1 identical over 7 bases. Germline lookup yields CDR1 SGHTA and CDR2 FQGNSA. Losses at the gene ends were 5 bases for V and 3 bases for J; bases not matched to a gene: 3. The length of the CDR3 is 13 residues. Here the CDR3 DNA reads TGTGCCAGCAGCCTCGACAGGGACACTGAAGCTTTCTTT. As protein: CASSLDRDTEAFF.

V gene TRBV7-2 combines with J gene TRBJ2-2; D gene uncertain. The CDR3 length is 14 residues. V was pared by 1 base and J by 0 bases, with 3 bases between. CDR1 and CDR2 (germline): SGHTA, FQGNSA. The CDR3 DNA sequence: TGTGCCAGCAGCTTAGTGTCGAACACCGGGGAGCTGTTTTTT. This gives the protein CASSLVSNTGELFF.

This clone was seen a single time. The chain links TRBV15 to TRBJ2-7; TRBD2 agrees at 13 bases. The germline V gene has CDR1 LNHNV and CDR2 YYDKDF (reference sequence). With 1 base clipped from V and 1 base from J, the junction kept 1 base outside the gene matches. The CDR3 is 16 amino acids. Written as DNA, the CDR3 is TGTGCCACCAGCAGAGGACTAGCGGGGGGTTCCTACGAGCAGTACTTC. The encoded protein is CATSRGLAGGSYEQYF.

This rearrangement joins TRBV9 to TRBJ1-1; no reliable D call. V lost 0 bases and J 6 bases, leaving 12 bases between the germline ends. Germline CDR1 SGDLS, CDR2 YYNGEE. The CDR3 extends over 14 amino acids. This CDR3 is CASSVESGRAEAFF. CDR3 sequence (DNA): TGTGCCAGCAGCGTAGAGAGTGGAAGGGCTGAAGCTTTCTTT.

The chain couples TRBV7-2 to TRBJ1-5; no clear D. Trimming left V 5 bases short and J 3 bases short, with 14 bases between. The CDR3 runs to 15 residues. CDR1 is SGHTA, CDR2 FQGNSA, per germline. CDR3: CASSAGGRNNQPQHF. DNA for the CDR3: TGTGCCAGCAGCGCCGGAGGGAGAAACAATCAGCCCCAGCATTTT.

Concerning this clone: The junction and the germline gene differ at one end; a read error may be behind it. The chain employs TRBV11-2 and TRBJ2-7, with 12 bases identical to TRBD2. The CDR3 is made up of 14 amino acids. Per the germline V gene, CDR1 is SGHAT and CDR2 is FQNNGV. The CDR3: CASSAQTSGSPFTF. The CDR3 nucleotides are TGTGCCAGCAGCGCCCAGACTAGCGGGAGCCCCTTTACCTTC.

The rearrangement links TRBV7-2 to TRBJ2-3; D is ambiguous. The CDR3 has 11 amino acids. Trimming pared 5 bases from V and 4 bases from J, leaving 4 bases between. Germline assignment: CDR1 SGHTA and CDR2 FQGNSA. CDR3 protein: CASSVADTQYF. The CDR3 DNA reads TGTGCCAGCAGCGTCGCAGATACGCAGTATTTT. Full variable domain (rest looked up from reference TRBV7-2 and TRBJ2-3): GAGVSQSPSNKVTEKGKDVELRCDPISGHTALYWYRQSLGQGLEFLIYFQGNSAPDKSGLPSDRFSAERTGGSVSTLTIQRTQQEDSAVYLCASSVADTQYFGPGTRLTVL.

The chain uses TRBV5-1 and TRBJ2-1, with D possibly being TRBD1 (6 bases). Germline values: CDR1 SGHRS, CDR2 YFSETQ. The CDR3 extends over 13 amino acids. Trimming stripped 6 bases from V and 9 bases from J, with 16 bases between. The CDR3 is CASMGAGEAEQFF. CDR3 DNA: TGCGCCAGCATGGGGGCAGGGGAAGCTGAGCAGTTCTTC.

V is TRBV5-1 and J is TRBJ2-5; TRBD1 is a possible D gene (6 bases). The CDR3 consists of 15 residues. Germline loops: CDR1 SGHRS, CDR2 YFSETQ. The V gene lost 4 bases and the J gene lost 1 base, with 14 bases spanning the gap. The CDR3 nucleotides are TGCGCCAGCAGCCTCGACGGACAGTCCCAAGAGACCCAGTACTTC. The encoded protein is CASSLDGQSQETQYF.

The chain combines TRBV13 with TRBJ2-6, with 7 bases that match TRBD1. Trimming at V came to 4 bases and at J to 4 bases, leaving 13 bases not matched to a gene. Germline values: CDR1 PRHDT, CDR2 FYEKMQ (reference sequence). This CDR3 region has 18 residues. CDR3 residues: CASSSARDRDRGANVLTF. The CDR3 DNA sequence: TGTGCCAGCAGCTCCGCCCGGGACAGAGACCGGGGGGCCAACGTCCTGACTTTC. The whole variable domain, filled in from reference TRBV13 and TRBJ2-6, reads AAGVIQSPRHLIKEKRETATLKCYPIPRHDTVYWYQQGPGQDPQFLISFYEKMQSDKGSIPDRFSAQQFSDYHSELNMSSLELGDSALYFCASSSARDRDRGANVLTFGAGSRLTVL.

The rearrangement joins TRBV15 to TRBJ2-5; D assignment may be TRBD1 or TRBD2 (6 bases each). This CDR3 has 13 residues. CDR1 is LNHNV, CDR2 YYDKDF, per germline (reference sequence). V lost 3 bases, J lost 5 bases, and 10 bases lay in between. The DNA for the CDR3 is TGTGCCACCAGCAGCACAGGGAGGGAGACCCAGTACTTC. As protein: CATSSTGRETQYF.

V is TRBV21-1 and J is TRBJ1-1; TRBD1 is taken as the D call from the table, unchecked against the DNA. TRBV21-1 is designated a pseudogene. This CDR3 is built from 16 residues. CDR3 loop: CASSNGQATWNTEAFF. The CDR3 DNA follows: TGTGCCAGCAGCAATGGACAGGCCACATGGAACACTGAAGCTTTCTTT.

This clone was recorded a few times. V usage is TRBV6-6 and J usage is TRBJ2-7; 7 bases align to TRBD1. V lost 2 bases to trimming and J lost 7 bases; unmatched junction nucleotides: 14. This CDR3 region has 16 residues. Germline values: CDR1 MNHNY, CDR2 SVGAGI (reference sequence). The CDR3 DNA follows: TGTGCCAGCAGTTACGCGACCCTAGGGGCAGGGGGTGAGCAGTACTTC. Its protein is CASSYATLGAGGEQYF.

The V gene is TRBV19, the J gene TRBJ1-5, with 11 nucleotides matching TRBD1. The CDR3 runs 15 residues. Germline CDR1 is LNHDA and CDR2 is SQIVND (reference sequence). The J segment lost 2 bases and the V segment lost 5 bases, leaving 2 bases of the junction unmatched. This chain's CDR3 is CASSGDRGGNQPQHF. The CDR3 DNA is TGTGCCAGTAGTGGGGACAGGGGGGGCAATCAGCCCCAGCATTTT.

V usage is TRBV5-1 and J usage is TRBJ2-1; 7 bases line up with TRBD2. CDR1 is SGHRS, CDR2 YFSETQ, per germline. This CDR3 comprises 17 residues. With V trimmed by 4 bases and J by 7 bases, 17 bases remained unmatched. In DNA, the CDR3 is TGCGCCAGCAGCCCCGCGGCACTAGCGAGATCTGGGAATGAGCAGTTCTTC. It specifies CASSPAALARSGNEQFF.